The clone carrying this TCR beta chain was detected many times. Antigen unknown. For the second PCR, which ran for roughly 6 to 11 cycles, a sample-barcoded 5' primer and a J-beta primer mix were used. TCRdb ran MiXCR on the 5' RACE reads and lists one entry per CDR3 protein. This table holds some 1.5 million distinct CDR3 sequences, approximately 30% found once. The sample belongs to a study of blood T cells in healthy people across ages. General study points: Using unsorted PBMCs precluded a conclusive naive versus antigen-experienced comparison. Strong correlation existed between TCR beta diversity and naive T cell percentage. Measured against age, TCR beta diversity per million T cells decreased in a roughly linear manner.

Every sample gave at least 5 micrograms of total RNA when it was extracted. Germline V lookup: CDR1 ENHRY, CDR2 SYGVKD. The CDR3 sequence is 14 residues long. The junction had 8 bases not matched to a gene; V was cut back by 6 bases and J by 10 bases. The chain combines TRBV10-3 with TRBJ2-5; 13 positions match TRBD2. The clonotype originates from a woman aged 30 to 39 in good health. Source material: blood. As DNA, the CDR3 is TGTGCCATCAGGGGGACTAGCGGGGACGGTGACCAGTACTTC. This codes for CAIRGTSGDGDQYF.